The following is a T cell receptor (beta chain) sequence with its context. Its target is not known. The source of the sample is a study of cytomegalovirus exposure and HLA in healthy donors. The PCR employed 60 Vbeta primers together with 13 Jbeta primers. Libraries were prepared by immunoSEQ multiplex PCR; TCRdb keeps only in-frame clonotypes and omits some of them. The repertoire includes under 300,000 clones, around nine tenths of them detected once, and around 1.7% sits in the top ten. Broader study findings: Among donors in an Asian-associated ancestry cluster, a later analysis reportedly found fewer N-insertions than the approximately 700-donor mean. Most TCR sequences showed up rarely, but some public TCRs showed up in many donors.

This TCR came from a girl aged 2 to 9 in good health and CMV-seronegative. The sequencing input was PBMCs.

As DNA, the CDR3 is TGCGCCAGCAGCTCAGGACAGGGGAGCTCTGGGGCCAACGTCCTGACTTTC. Its translation: CASSSGQGSSGANVLTF. The chain recombines TRBV5-1 with TRBJ2-6, with 9 bases matching TRBD1. Germline V gene sequence: CDR1 SGHRS, CDR2 YFSETQ. V gave up 3 bases and J gave up 0 bases; unmatched junction bases: 4. This CDR3 region has 17 residues.